The 3 T cell receptor beta chains below all came from one sample that was sequenced in a study of blood T cells in healthy people across ages. With a J-beta primer mix and a sample-barcoded 5' primer, a second PCR ran about 7 to 12 cycles. TCRdb re-called the 5' RACE reads through MiXCR, storing one row per CDR3 protein. Among 500,000 to 650,000 distinct CDR3 sequences listed, around a quarter were seen once. These data were likewise used in another study, on T cells of mothers and their children.

The specimen was blood. Receptors originate from a boy under 10 years old in good health.

The chain's CDR3 is CSVVDSRYGELFF. The DNA of the CDR3 is TGCAGCGTTGTTGACAGTAGATACGGGGAGCTGTTTTTT. This chain joins TRBV29-1 and TRBJ2-2; TRBD1 might be the D (5 bases). The CDR3 extends over 13 amino acids. V gave up 4 bases and J gave up 7 bases, with 13 bases separating them. The germline gives CDR1 SQVTM, CDR2 ANQGSEA.

This clonotype showed up just a few times. The CDR3 protein is CASSPSGSVGYTF. CDR3 sequence (DNA): TGTGCCAGCAGTCCATCAGGCTCCGTGGGCTACACCTTC. The rearrangement uses TRBV6-2 or TRBV6-3 and TRBJ1-2; no reliable D call. Germline CDR1 is MNHEY and CDR2 is SVGEGT. CDR3 length: 13 residues. Trimming left V 5 bases short and J 8 bases short, with 15 bases between.

This chain connects TRBV11-1 to TRBJ2-5, with D maybe TRBD1 (6 bases). The DNA end is a closer match to TRBJ2-1, so the J assignment may be wrong. Germline CDR1 is SGHAT and CDR2 is FQDESV (reference sequence). The CDR3 is 17 residues long. CDR3 sequence: CASSILQGRIPYNEQFF. CDR3 in DNA: TGTGCCAGCAGCATACTACAGGGTAGGATCCCCTACAATGAGCAGTTCTTC.